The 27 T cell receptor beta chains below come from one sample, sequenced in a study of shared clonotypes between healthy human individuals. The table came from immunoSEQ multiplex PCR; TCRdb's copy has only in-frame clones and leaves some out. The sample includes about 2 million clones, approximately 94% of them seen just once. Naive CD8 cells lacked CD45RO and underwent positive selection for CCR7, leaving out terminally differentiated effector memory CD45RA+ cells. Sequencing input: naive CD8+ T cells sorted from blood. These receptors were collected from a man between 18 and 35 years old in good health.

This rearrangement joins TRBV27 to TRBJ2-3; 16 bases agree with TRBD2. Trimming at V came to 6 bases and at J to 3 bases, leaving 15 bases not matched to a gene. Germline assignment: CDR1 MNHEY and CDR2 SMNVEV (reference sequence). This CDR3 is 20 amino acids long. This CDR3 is CASREGTGTSGGAGTDTQYF. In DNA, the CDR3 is TGTGCCAGCAGGGAGGGAACCGGGACTAGCGGGGGGGCCGGAACAGATACGCAGTATTTT.

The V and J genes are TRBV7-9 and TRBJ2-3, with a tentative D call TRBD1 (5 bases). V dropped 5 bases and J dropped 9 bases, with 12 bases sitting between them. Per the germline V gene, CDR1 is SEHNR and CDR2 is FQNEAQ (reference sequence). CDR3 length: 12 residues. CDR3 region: CASSRRQGTQYF. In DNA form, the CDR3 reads TGTGCCAGCAGCCGTCGCCAGGGCACGCAGTATTTT.

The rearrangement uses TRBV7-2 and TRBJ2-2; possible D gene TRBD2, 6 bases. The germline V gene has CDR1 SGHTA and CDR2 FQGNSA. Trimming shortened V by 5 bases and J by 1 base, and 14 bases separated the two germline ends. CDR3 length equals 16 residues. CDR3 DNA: TGTGCCAGCAGCACGATGAGTAGCGGGAACACCGGGGAGCTGTTTTTT. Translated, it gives CASSTMSSGNTGELFF.

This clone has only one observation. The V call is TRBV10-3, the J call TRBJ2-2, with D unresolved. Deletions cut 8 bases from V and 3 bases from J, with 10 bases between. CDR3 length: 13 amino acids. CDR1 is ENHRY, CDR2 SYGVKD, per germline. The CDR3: CAILATDTGELFF. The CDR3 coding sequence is TGTGCCATCTTAGCCACGGACACCGGGGAGCTGTTTTTT.

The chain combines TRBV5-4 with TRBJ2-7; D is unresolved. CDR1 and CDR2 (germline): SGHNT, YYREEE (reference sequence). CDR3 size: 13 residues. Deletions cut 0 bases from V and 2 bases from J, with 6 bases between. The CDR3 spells CASSLAETYEQYF. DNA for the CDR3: TGTGCCAGCAGCTTGGCTGAGACCTACGAGCAGTACTTC.

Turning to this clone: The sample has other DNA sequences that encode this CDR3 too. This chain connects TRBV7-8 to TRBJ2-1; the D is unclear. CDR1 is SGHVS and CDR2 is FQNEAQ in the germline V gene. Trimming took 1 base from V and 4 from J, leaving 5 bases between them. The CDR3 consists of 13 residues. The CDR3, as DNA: TGTGCCAGCAGCTTAGTGGGGTACAATGAGCAGTTCTTC. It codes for CASSLVGYNEQFF.

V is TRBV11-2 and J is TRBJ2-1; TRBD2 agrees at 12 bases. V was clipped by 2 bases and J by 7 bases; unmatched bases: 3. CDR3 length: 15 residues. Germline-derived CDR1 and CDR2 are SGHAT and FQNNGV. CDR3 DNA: TGTGCCAGCAGCTTACGACTAGCGGGAGAGAATGAGCAGTTCTTC. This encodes CASSLRLAGENEQFF.

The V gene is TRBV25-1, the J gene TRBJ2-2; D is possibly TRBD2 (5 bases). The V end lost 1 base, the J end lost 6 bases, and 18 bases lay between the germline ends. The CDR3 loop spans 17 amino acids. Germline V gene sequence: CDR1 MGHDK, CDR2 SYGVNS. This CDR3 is CASSESKSGSVSGELFF. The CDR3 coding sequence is TGTGCCAGCAGTGAATCTAAGTCGGGGTCGGTATCCGGGGAGCTGTTTTTT.

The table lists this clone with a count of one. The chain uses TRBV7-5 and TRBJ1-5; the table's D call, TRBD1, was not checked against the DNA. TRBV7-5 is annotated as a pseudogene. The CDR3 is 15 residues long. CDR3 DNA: TGTGCCAGAAGCTTAGCGGTCAGGGCCAATCAGCCCCAGCATTTT. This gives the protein CARSLAVRANQPQHF.

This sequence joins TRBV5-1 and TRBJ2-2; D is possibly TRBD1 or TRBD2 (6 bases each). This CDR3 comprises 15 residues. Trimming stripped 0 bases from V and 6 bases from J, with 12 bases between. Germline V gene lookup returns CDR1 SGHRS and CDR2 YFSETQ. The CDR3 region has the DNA TGCGCCAGCAGCTTGGAGGGGGGTATTCCCGGGGAGCTGTTTTTT. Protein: CASSLEGGIPGELFF. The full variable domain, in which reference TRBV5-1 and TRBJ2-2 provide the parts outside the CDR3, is KAGVTQTPRYLIKTRGQQVTLSCSPISGHRSVSWYQQTPGQGLQFLFEYFSETQRNKGNFPGRFSGRQFSNSRSEMNVSTLELGDSALYLCASSLEGGIPGELFFGEGSRLTVL.

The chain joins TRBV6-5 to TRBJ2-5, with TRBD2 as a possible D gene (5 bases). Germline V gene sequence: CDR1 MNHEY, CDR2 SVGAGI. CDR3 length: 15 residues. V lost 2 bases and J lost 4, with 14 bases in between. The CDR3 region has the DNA TGTGCCAGCAGTTACGTTGGCGAGGGTAGAGAGACCCAGTACTTC. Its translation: CASSYVGEGRETQYF.

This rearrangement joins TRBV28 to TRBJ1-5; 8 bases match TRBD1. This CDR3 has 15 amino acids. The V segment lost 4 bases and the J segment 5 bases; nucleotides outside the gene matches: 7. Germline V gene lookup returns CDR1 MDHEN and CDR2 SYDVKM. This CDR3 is CASSSLRDRHQPQHF. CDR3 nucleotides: TGTGCCAGCAGTTCACTTCGGGACAGGCATCAGCCCCAGCATTTT.

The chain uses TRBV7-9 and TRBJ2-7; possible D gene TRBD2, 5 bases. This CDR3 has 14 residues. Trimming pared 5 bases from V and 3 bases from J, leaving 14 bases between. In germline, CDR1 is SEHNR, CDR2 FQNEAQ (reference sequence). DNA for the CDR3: TGTGCCAGCAGCCCACCCCTGACTAACTACGAGCAGTACTTC. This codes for CASSPPLTNYEQYF.

The CDR3 sequence: CASTQTVDSSYEQYF. The CDR3 DNA follows: TGTGCCAGCACCCAAACCGTGGACAGTTCCTACGAGCAGTACTTC. The chain couples TRBV27 to TRBJ2-7; D might be TRBD1 (6 bases). The CDR3 loop spans 15 amino acids. The V gene lost 7 bases and the J gene lost 1 base, with 17 bases spanning the gap. The germline gives CDR1 MNHEY, CDR2 SMNVEV (reference sequence).

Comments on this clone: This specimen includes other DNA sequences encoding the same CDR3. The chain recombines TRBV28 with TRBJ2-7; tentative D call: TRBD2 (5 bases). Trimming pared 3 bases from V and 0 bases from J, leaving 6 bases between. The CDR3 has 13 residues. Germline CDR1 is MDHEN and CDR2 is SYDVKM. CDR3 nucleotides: TGTGCCAGCAGTTTGAGGGACTCCTACGAGCAGTACTTC. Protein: CASSLRDSYEQYF.

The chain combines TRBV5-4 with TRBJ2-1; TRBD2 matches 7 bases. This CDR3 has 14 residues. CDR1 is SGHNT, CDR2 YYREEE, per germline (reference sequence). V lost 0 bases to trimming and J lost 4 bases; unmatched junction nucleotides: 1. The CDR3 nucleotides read TGTGCCAGCAGCTTGGGGGGGGGTTACAATGAGCAGTTCTTC. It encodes CASSLGGGYNEQFF.

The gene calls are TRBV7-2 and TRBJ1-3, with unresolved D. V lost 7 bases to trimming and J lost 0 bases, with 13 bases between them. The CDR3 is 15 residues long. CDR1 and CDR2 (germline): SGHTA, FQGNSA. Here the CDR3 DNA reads TGTGCCAGCACCACGGACCGAAGCTCTGGAAACACCATATATTTT. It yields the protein CASTTDRSSGNTIYF.

CDR3 in amino acids: CASSLPEHEGWNGYTF. CDR3 nucleotide sequence: TGTGCCAGCAGTTTACCCGAGCATGAGGGTTGGAATGGCTACACCTTC. The rearrangement uses TRBV6-5 and TRBJ1-2; D gene uncertain. Germline V gene data show CDR1 as MNHEY and CDR2 as SVGAGI. The CDR3 is 16 residues long. Trimming pared 4 bases from V and 6 bases from J, leaving 21 bases between.

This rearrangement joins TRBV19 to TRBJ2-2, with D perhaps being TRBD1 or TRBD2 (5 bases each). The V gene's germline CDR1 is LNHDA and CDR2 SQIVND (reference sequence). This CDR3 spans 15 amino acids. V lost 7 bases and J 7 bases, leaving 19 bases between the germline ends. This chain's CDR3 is CASNQGRLRIGELFF. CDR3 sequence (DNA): TGTGCCAGTAATCAGGGACGGCTGCGAATCGGGGAGCTGTTTTTT.

CDR3 DNA: TGTGCCAGCAGTGGGACAGGGGCAGCCTACAATGAGCAGTTCTTC. It codes for CASSGTGAAYNEQFF. This rearrangement joins TRBV27 to TRBJ2-1; 10 bases line up with TRBD1. The CDR3 runs to 15 residues. Germline CDR1 MNHEY, CDR2 SMNVEV (reference sequence). The J segment lost 2 bases and the V segment lost 5 bases, leaving 3 bases of the junction unmatched.

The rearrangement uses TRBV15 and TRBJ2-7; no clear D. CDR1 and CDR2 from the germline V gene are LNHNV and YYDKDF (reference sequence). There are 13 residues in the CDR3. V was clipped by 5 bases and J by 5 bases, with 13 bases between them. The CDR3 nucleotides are TGTGCCACCAGCCGTAGCCTGTCCCACGAGCAGTACTTC. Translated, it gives CATSRSLSHEQYF.

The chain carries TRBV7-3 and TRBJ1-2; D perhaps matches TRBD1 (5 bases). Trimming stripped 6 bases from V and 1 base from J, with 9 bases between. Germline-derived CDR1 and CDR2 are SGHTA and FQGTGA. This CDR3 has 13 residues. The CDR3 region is CASRPDSNYGYTF. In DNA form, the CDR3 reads TGTGCCAGCAGACCAGACAGTAACTATGGCTACACCTTC.

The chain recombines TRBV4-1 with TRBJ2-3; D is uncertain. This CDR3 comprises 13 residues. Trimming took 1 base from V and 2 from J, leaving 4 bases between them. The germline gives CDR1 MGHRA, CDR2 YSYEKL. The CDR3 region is CASSQATTDTQYF. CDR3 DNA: TGCGCCAGCAGCCAAGCGACCACAGATACGCAGTATTTT.

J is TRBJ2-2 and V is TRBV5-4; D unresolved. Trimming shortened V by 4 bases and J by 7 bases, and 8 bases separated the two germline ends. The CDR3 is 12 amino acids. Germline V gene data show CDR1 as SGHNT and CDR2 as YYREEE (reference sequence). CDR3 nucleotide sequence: TGTGCCAGCAGCCCGCAAGTCGGGGAGCTGTTTTTT. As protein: CASSPQVGELFF.

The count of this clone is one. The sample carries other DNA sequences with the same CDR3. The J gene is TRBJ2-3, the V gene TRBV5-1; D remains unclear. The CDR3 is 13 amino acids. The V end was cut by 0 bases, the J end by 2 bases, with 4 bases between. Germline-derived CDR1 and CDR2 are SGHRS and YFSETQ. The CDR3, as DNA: TGCGCCAGCAGCTTGGTTCCCACAGATACGCAGTATTTT. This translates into CASSLVPTDTQYF.

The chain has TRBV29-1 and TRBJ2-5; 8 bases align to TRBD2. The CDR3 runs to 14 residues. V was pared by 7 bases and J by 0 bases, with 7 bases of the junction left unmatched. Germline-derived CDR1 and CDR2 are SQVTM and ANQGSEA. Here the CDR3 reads CSGLSGENQETQYF. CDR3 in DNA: TGCAGCGGCCTTAGCGGGGAGAACCAAGAGACCCAGTACTTC. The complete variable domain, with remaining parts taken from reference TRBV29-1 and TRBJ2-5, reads SAVISQKPSRDICQRGTSLTIQCQVDSQVTMMFWYRQQPGQSLTLIATANQGSEATYESGFVIDKFPISRPNLTFSTLTVSNMSPEDSSIYLCSGLSGENQETQYFGPGTRLLVL.

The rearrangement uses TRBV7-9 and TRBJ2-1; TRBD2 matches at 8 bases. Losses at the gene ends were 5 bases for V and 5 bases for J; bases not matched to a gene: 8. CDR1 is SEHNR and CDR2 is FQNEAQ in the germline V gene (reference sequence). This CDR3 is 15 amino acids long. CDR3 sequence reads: CASSPSGGPHNEQFF. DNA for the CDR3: TGTGCCAGCAGCCCCAGCGGGGGACCCCACAATGAGCAGTTCTTC.